Included here is one T cell receptor beta chain sequence, with context. Its antigen is undetermined. Sorting of CD4+ and CD8+ T cells was performed on PBMCs. The authors extracted RNA and reverse transcribed it into cDNA as the sequencing template. This table comes from immunoSEQ multiplex PCR, and its TCRdb copy is limited to in-frame clones, with some not included. The table records about 140,000 clones, 55% of them present only once. This sample was included in a study of CD8+ T cells in alopecia areata. General study points: When scalp samples are sequenced, resident alphabeta T cells of normal skin are also captured. TCRs were shared less clearly across patients than in mice, possibly for HLA-related reasons.

The CDR3 has 13 amino acids. The germline V and J ends were trimmed by 5 bases and 5 bases, with 12 bases remaining between them. Germline loops: CDR1 LNHDA, CDR2 SQIVND (reference sequence). The receptor was derived from a human donor in good health. The sequencing input was CD4+ T cells sorted from blood. This chain links TRBV19 with TRBJ1-1; D uncertain. CDR3 residues: CASSQNRETEAFF. Written as DNA, the CDR3 is TGTGCCAGTAGTCAGAACAGAGAAACTGAAGCTTTCTTT.